Below are 27 T cell receptor beta chains sequenced from a single sample in a study of siplizumab effects on memory and regulatory T cells. Sequencing used immunoSEQ multiplex PCR; TCRdb keeps in-frame clones, though not all of them. The table lists 100,000 or so clones, over 90% of them singletons. Sequenced input: non-Treg CD4+ T cells sorted from blood. These receptors all stem from a human donor in good health.

The genes are TRBV6-4 and TRBJ2-1; unclear D gene. The length of the CDR3 is 13 residues. V was trimmed by 3 bases and J by 4 bases, leaving 7 bases between them. Germline V CDR1 and CDR2: MRHNA, SNTAGT. The CDR3 nucleotides are TGTGCCAGCAGTGAGGAACTTTACAATGAGCAGTTCTTC. It translates to CASSEELYNEQFF.

The rearrangement uses TRBV5-1 and TRBJ1-5; no definite D call. The CDR3 extends over 14 amino acids. Germline CDR1 is SGHRS and CDR2 is YFSETQ. V was shortened by 4 bases and J by 2 bases, with 10 bases between the two germline ends. CDR3 bases: TGCGCCAGCAGCGATGGGCCGGGCAATCAGCCCCAGCATTTT. Translation gives CASSDGPGNQPQHF.

This clone was observed a single time. The chain employs TRBV7-2 and TRBJ2-5; D perhaps matches TRBD2 (5 bases). The CDR3 is made up of 15 amino acids. The V end was cut by 4 bases, the J end by 5 bases, with 17 bases between. Germline V lookup: CDR1 SGHTA, CDR2 FQGNSA. CDR3 bases: TGTGCCAGCAGCTCCAGAGTGGGAGACGGGGAGACCCAGTACTTC. It codes for CASSSRVGDGETQYF.

This clone was recorded once. The V gene is TRBV6-6, the J gene TRBJ2-5; the D gene is possibly TRBD2 (5 bases). CDR1 is MNHNY and CDR2 is SVGAGI in the germline V gene (reference sequence). The CDR3 is 16 amino acids. V shed 0 bases and J shed 6 bases, with 17 bases lying between them. The CDR3 sequence: CASSYSEARNEQTQYF. The CDR3, as DNA: TGTGCCAGCAGTTACTCGGAGGCGAGGAACGAACAGACCCAGTACTTC.

This sequence joins TRBV2 and TRBJ2-1; D is uncertain. CDR3 length: 11 residues. Germline V CDR1 and CDR2: SNHLY, FYNNEI. The V end was cut by 2 bases, the J end by 5 bases, with 1 base between. CDR3: CASSENNEQFF. CDR3 nucleotides: TGTGCCAGCAGTGAAAACAATGAGCAGTTCTTC.

This clone was counted a few times. This chain links TRBV5-1 with TRBJ2-7; 11 positions match TRBD2. CDR3 size: 18 residues. Losses at the gene ends were 0 bases for V and 0 bases for J; bases not matched to a gene: 8. Germline lookup yields CDR1 SGHRS and CDR2 YFSETQ. The CDR3 DNA reads as TGCGCCAGCAGCTTGGTGGGGACTAGCGGTCCTTACTCCTACGAGCAGTACTTC. This sequence encodes CASSLVGTSGPYSYEQYF.

J is TRBJ2-6 and V is TRBV18; TRBD1 is a possible D gene (6 bases). V was clipped by 4 bases and J by 0 bases, with 13 bases between them. In germline, CDR1 is KGHSH, CDR2 LQKENI. CDR3 length: 17 residues. The DNA of the CDR3 is TGTGCCAGCTCACTCCGGACAGCGAGCTCTGGGGCCAACGTCCTGACTTTC. This codes for CASSLRTASSGANVLTF.

In this sample, this clone turned up once. The rearrangement joins TRBV29-1 to TRBJ2-3; 9 bases fit TRBD1. The germline V gene has CDR1 SQVTM and CDR2 ANQGSEA. V gave up 2 bases and J gave up 3 bases; unmatched junction bases: 9. This CDR3 contains 16 residues. The CDR3: CSVERDREQGTDTQYF. CDR3 in DNA: TGCAGCGTTGAAAGGGACAGGGAACAAGGGACAGATACGCAGTATTTT.

The chain joins TRBV28 to TRBJ1-3; 8 bases align to TRBD1. The CDR3 consists of 16 residues. Unmatched junction bases numbered 7, after V lost 4 bases and J lost 2 bases. In germline, CDR1 is MDHEN, CDR2 SYDVKM. For the CDR3, the DNA is TGTGCCAGCAGTTCCGCGGACAGGGTCCCTGGAAACACCATATATTTT. Amino acid sequence: CASSSADRVPGNTIYF.

The chain employs TRBV28 and TRBJ1-5; D not certain. The CDR3 sequence is 15 residues long. V was shortened by 8 bases and J by 2 bases, with 16 bases between the two germline ends. Germline CDR1 is MDHEN and CDR2 is SYDVKM. The DNA of the CDR3 is TGTGCCAGCGGAAAAGACCCGGACGGCAATCAGCCCCAGCATTTT. Translation: CASGKDPDGNQPQHF.

The count of this clone is one. This chain joins TRBV11-2 and TRBJ1-4, with D unclear. There are 14 residues in the CDR3. CDR1 and CDR2 (germline): SGHAT, FQNNGV. The V end was cut by 1 base, the J end by 7 bases, with 10 bases between. This CDR3 is CASSLGREGEKLFF. The CDR3 DNA is TGTGCCAGCAGCTTAGGGAGGGAGGGTGAAAAACTGTTTTTT.

This chain links TRBV2 with TRBJ2-3; D is undetermined. Germline V lookup: CDR1 SNHLY, CDR2 FYNNEI. The CDR3 contains 14 residues. The V end lost 4 bases, the J end lost 3 bases, and 11 bases lay between the germline ends. The CDR3 sequence: CASSGVSWTDTQYF. In DNA form, the CDR3 reads TGTGCCAGCAGTGGCGTTAGCTGGACAGATACGCAGTATTTT.

V gene TRBV5-1 combines with J gene TRBJ2-7; 11 bases map to TRBD2. Germline CDR1 is SGHRS and CDR2 is YFSETQ. The CDR3 runs to 14 residues. V dropped 4 bases and J dropped 3; count of bases not matched to a gene: 3. CDR3 loop: CASSATSGNYEQYF. The CDR3 nucleotides read TGCGCCAGCAGCGCGACTAGCGGGAACTACGAGCAGTACTTC.

The chain has TRBV28 and TRBJ2-5, with D perhaps TRBD2 (7 bases). This CDR3 comprises 15 residues. The ends were cut back, 0 bases at V and 7 bases at J, with 15 bases in the middle. Germline assignment: CDR1 MDHEN and CDR2 SYDVKM. The CDR3 spells CASSLWGGRLATQYF. DNA for the CDR3: TGTGCCAGCAGTTTATGGGGGGGGCGGTTAGCGACCCAGTACTTC. The full variable domain, its missing parts supplied by reference TRBV28 and TRBJ2-5, is DVKVTQSSRYLVKRTGEKVFLECVQDMDHENMFWYRQDPGLGLRLIYFSYDVKMKEKGDIPEGYSVSREKKERFSLILESASTNQTSMYLCASSLWGGRLATQYFGPGTRLLVL.

The rearrangement uses TRBV6-1 and TRBJ2-5; D may match TRBD1 or TRBD2 (5 bases each). The germline V gene encodes CDR1 MNHNS and CDR2 SASEGT. V was shortened by 6 bases and J by 11 bases, with 22 bases between the two germline ends. The CDR3 is 14 residues long. CDR3 DNA sequence: TGTGCCAGCAGGAGGGACGCGCCACTAAAGGTGCAGTACTTC. It codes for CASRRDAPLKVQYF.

This chain links TRBV6-5 with TRBJ2-7; no firm D call. The CDR3 length is 9 residues. Germline V CDR1 and CDR2: MNHEY, SVGAGI. V was shortened by 6 bases and J by 4 bases, with 1 base between the two germline ends. CDR3 region: CASRYEQYF. The CDR3 bases are TGTGCCAGCAGGTACGAGCAGTACTTC.

This clone has only one observation. This rearrangement joins TRBV14 to TRBJ2-1; D gene unclear. Germline V gene data show CDR1 as SGHDN and CDR2 as FVKESK. This CDR3 comprises 16 residues. Trimming left V 0 bases short and J 4 bases short, with 13 bases between. The CDR3 DNA follows: TGTGCCAGCAGCCAAGAAAGGGCTAGAGTTTACAATGAGCAGTTCTTC. Its translation: CASSQERARVYNEQFF.

This rearrangement joins TRBV18 to TRBJ2-5, with D uncertain. Germline V gene sequence: CDR1 KGHSH, CDR2 LQKENI. Trimming removed 7 bases from V and 2 bases from J, with 14 bases in between. The CDR3 sequence is 14 residues long. CDR3 amino acids: CASFGRNYQETQYF. The CDR3 bases are TGTGCCAGCTTCGGACGGAATTATCAAGAGACCCAGTACTTC.

This clone was picked up one time. The chain couples TRBV5-1 to TRBJ2-5; weak D call: TRBD1 (6 bases). CDR1 and CDR2 (germline): SGHRS, YFSETQ. The germline V and J ends were trimmed by 4 bases and 7 bases, with 20 bases remaining between them. This CDR3 spans 15 amino acids. CDR3 coding DNA: TGCGCCAGCAGCGAGACAGGCAGAATGCTCCGGACCCAGTACTTC. Translated, it gives CASSETGRMLRTQYF.

The chain links TRBV5-1 to TRBJ2-5, with TRBD1 matching over 7 bases. This CDR3 comprises 14 residues. The germline gives CDR1 SGHRS, CDR2 YFSETQ. Trimming at V came to 4 bases and at J to 7 bases, leaving 10 bases not matched to a gene. The CDR3: CASSDRQGLATQYF. DNA for the CDR3: TGCGCCAGCAGCGACCGACAGGGTTTGGCGACCCAGTACTTC.

The chain links TRBV5-4 to TRBJ1-2; TRBD1 is a possible D gene (6 bases). The CDR3 has 14 residues. In germline, CDR1 is SGHNT, CDR2 YYREEE (reference sequence). The germline V and J ends were trimmed by 4 bases and 4 bases, with 14 bases remaining between them. CDR3: CASSREDRTYGYTF. Written as DNA, the CDR3 is TGTGCCAGCAGCCGAGAAGACAGGACCTATGGCTACACCTTC. The complete variable domain, with remaining parts taken from reference TRBV5-4 and TRBJ1-2, reads ETGVTQSPTHLIKTRGQQVTLRCSSQSGHNTVSWYQQALGQGPQFIFQYYREEENGRGNFPPRFSGLQFPNYSSELNVNALELDDSALYLCASSREDRTYGYTFGSGTRLTVV.

The chain uses TRBV5-1 and TRBJ2-7; D is unclear. The CDR3 is 17 amino acids. The V end was cut by 1 base, the J end by 0 bases, with 17 bases between. The germline V gene has CDR1 SGHRS and CDR2 YFSETQ. The CDR3 reads CASSLRIQPQASYEQYF. CDR3 coding DNA: TGCGCCAGCAGCTTGAGAATCCAGCCTCAGGCCTCCTACGAGCAGTACTTC.

The chain joins TRBV6-1 to TRBJ1-1, with D perhaps matching TRBD1 (6 bases). Trimming cost V 7 bases and J 6 bases, with 9 bases left between them. The CDR3 runs to 11 residues. Germline assignment: CDR1 MNHNS and CDR2 SASEGT. CDR3 sequence (DNA): TGTGCCAGCAAGGGGGGCCCTGAAGCTTTCTTT. This codes for CASKGGPEAFF.

The V gene is TRBV7-9, the J gene TRBJ1-2, with D possibly TRBD1 on 5 matching bases. The V end was cut by 1 base, the J end by 6 bases, with 18 bases between. The CDR3 has 16 residues. Looked up from germline, CDR1 is SEHNR and CDR2 is FQNEAQ (reference sequence). The chain's CDR3 is CASSLVSGQGFHGYTF. Written as DNA, the CDR3 is TGTGCCAGCAGCTTAGTATCGGGCCAGGGTTTTCATGGCTACACCTTC.

Note on this clone: Sequence at one end of the junction differs from germline and may be a read error. The chain uses TRBV5-1 and TRBJ2-7, with D tentatively TRBD1 (6 bases). Germline values: CDR1 SGHRS, CDR2 YFSETQ. There are 14 residues in the CDR3. The CDR3 protein is CASSFLQGTYEQYF. CDR3 coding DNA: TGTGCCAGCAGCTTTTTACAGGGCACCTACGAGCAGTACTTC.

V gene TRBV5-6 combines with J gene TRBJ1-2, with TRBD1 as a possible D gene (6 bases). The CDR3 totals 18 residues. CDR1 and CDR2 (germline): SGHDT, YYEEEE. The V end was cut by 6 bases, the J end by 6 bases, with 30 bases between. As DNA, the CDR3 is TGTGCCAGCACCCTTGGCCGCGTCAGATTGGGGGCGCGAGATGGCTACACCTTC. It translates to CASTLGRVRLGARDGYTF.

The rearrangement uses TRBV14 and TRBJ2-3; weak D call: TRBD1 (6 bases). The CDR3 extends over 11 amino acids. The ends were cut back, 1 base at V and 12 bases at J, with 8 bases in the middle. Germline loops: CDR1 SGHDN, CDR2 FVKESK. This CDR3 is CASSQAGAQYF. The CDR3 coding sequence is TGTGCCAGCAGCCAAGCAGGGGCCCAGTATTTT.